This record concerns one TCR beta chain sequence. These data come from a study of identical twins. The CDR3 extends over 15 amino acids. V shed 4 bases, J shed 4 bases, and the junction held 6 bases outside the gene matches. The germline gives CDR1 MNHEY, CDR2 SVGAGI. One entry per CDR3 protein, called by TCRdb with MiXCR from the 5' RACE reads. This sample has about 570,000 distinct CDR3 sequences, with more than 9% found just once. This same sample was also part of a study on yellow fever vaccine responses in identical twins.

The sequenced sample consisted of PBMCs. This rearrangement joins TRBV6-5 to TRBJ2-3; 9 bases map to TRBD1. This sequence was found in a woman between 18 and 29 years old in good health. The CDR3 DNA sequence: TGTGCCAGCAGTTCTGGGACAGGGAGGGCAGATACGCAGTATTTT. Translated, it gives CASSSGTGRADTQYF.